This TCR beta chain was profiled in a study of cytomegalovirus exposure and HLA in healthy donors. Study details: HLA-typed donors were the source of approximately 85 million unique TCRs held in an early data release.

Study findings and constraints: In vitro checks showed that three CMV-associated chains really do target CMV antigens. A missense variant in DCLRE1C was later tied to TCR beta V- and J-gene trimming.

As regards this clone: The antigen is undetermined.

The PCR used 60 Vbeta and 13 Jbeta primers. Study processing details: Roughly 80 million unique TCR beta chains, some 11 million shared, were counted in a later analysis. Assay: immunoSEQ multiplex PCR; the TCRdb copy retains only in-frame clones and omits some. That table supplies the V and J calls and clone size; D and trimming were determined from the DNA. The sample records about 63,000 clones, around 80% being singletons. Germline CDR1 reads LNHNV; CDR2 reads YYDKDF (reference sequence). V lost 5 bases and J lost 11, with 18 bases in between. CDR3 length: 14 amino acids. This sequence originates from a woman aged 40 to 55 in good health and CMV-seropositive. The V call is TRBV15, the J call TRBJ1-4; possible D gene TRBD1, 5 bases. Sequencing used PBMCs. CDR3 in amino acids: CATSLRDLGVKLFF. CDR3 nucleotide sequence: TGTGCCACCAGCCTCCGGGACTTGGGGGTTAAACTGTTTTTT.